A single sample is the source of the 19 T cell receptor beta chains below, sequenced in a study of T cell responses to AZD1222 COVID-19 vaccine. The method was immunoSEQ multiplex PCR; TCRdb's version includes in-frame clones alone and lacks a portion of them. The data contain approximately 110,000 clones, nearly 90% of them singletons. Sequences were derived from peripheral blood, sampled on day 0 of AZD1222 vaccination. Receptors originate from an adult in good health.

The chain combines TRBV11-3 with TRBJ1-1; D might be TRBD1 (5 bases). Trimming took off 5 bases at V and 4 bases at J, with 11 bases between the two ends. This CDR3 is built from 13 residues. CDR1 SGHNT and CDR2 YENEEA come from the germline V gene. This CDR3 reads CASSLGASTEAFF. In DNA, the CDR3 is TGTGCCAGCAGCCTTGGGGCCTCCACTGAAGCTTTCTTT.

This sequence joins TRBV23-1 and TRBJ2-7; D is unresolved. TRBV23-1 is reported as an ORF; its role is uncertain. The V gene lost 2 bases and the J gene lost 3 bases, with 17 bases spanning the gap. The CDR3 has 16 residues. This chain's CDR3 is CASSQKIEAYHYEQYF. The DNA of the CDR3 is TGCGCCAGCAGTCAAAAGATAGAGGCATACCACTACGAGCAGTACTTC.

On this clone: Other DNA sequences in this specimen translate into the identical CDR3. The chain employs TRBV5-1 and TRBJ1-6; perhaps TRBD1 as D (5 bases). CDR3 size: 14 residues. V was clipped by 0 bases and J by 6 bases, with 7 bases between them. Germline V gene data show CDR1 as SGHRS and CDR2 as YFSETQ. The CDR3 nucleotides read TGCGCCAGCAGCTTGGGACAGATTAATTCACCCCTCCACTTT. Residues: CASSLGQINSPLHF.

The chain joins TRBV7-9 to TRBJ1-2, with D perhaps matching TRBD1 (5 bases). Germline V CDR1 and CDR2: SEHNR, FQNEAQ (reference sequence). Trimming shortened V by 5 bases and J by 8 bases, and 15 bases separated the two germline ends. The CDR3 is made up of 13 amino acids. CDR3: CASSPPGWGGYTF. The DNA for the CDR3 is TGTGCCAGCAGCCCCCCAGGGTGGGGAGGCTACACCTTC.

CDR3 DNA: TGTGCCACCCAAGGAAACCCTCCCGAGCAGTACTTC. Translating it yields CATQGNPPEQYF. The V and J genes are TRBV24-1 and TRBJ2-7; D is unclear. V lost 9 bases, J lost 6 bases, and 14 bases lay in between. CDR1 and CDR2 (germline): KGHDR, SFDVKD. CDR3 length: 12 residues.

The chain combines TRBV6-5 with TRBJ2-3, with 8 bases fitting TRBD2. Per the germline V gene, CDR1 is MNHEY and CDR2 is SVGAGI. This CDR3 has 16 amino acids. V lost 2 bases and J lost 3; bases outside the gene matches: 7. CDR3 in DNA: TGTGCCAGCAGTTACAGTCCGGGCGGGGGGACAGATACGCAGTATTTT. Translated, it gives CASSYSPGGGTDTQYF.

The CDR3 reads CASSFRDSNEKLFF. In nucleotides, the CDR3 is TGCGCCAGCAGCTTCCGGGACAGTAATGAAAAACTGTTTTTT. This sequence joins TRBV5-1 and TRBJ1-4; 7 bases line up with TRBD1. The CDR3 loop spans 14 amino acids. CDR1 and CDR2 from the germline V gene are SGHRS and YFSETQ. After removal of 2 bases from V and 4 bases from J, the junction contained 2 bases not matched to a gene.

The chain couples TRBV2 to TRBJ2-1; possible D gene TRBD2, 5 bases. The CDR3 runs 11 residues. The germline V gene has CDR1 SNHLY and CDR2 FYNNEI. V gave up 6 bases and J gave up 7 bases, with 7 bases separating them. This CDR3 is CASRDWNEQFF. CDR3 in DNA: TGTGCCAGCAGGGACTGGAATGAGCAGTTCTTC.

CDR3 bases: TGTGCCAGCAGCCCCGGGACGGGAGAGAATTCACCCCTCCACTTT. The encoded protein is CASSPGTGENSPLHF. The V call is TRBV7-2, the J call TRBJ1-6, with D perhaps TRBD1 (5 bases). This CDR3 has 15 residues. Trimming pared 5 bases from V and 7 bases from J, leaving 15 bases between. Looked up from germline, CDR1 is SGHTA and CDR2 is FQGNSA.

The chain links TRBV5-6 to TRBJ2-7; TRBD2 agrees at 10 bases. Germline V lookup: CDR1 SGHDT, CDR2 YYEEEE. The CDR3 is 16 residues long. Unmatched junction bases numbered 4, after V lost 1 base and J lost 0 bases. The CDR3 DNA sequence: TGTGCCAGCAGCTTGAGACTAGCGGGTCTCTCCTACGAGCAGTACTTC. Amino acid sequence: CASSLRLAGLSYEQYF.

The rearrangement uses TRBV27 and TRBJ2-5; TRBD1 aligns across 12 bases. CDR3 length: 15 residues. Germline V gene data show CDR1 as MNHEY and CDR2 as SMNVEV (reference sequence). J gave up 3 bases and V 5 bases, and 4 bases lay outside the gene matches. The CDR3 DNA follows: TGTGCCAGCAGTGAGGGACAGGGGGCGAAAGAGACCCAGTACTTC. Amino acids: CASSEGQGAKETQYF.

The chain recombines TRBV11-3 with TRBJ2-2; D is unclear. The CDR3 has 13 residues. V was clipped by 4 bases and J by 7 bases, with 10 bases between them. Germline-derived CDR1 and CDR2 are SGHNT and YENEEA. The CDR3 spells CASSYGFGGELFF. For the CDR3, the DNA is TGTGCCAGCAGCTACGGTTTTGGCGGGGAGCTGTTTTTT.

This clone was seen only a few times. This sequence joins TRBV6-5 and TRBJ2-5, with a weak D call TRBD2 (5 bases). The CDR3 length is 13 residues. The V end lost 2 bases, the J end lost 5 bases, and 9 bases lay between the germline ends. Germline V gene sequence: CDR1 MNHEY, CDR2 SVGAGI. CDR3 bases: TGTGCCAGCAGTTACCTTGGGAGTGAGACCCAGTACTTC. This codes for CASSYLGSETQYF.

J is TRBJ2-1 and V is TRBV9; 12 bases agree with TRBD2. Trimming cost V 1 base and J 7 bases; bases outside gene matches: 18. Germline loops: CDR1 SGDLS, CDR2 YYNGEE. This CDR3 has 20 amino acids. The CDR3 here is CASSVSPLAGGPSGGNEQFF. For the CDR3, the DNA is TGTGCCAGCAGCGTATCCCCCCTAGCGGGGGGGCCCTCCGGGGGGAATGAGCAGTTCTTC.

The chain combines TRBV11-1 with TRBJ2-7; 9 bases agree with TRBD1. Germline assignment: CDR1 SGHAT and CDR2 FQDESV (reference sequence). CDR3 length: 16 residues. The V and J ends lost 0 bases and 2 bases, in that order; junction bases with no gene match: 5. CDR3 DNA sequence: TGTGCCAGCAGCTTAGCAAGGACAGGGGCCCCCTACGAGCAGTACTTC. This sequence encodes CASSLARTGAPYEQYF. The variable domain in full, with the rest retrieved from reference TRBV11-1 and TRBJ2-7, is EAEVAQSPRYKITEKSQAVAFWCDPISGHATLYWYRQILGQGPELLVQFQDESVVDDSQLPKDRFSAERLKGVDSTLKIQPAELGDSAMYLCASSLARTGAPYEQYFGPGTRLTVT.

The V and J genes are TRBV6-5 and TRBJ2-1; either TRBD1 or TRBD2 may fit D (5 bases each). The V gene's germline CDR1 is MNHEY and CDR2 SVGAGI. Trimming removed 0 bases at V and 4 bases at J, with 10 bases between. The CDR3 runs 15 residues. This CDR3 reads CASSYSYGAYNEQFF. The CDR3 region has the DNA TGTGCCAGCAGTTACTCGTACGGGGCATACAATGAGCAGTTCTTC.

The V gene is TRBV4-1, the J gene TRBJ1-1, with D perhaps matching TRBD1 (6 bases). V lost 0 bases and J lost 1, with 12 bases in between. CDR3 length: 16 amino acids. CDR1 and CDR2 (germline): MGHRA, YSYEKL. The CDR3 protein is CASSQEKRGGNTEAFF. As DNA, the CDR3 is TGCGCCAGCAGCCAAGAGAAAAGGGGGGGGAACACTGAAGCTTTCTTT.

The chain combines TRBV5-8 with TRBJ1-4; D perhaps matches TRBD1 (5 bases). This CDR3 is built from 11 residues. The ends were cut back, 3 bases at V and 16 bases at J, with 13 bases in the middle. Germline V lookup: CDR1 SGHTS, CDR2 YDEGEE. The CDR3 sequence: CASSSRTRPFF. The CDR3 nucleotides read TGTGCCAGCAGCTCACGGACACGGCCGTTTTTT.

The CDR3 DNA reads as TGTGCCAGTAGCAGCCCAGGGACATTGTCCTACGAGCAGTACTTC. Its protein is CASSSPGTLSYEQYF. The rearrangement joins TRBV19 to TRBJ2-7; tentatively, D is TRBD1 (6 bases). Trimming pared 6 bases from V and 1 base from J, leaving 16 bases between. The length of the CDR3 is 15 residues. Germline assignment: CDR1 LNHDA and CDR2 SQIVND (reference sequence).